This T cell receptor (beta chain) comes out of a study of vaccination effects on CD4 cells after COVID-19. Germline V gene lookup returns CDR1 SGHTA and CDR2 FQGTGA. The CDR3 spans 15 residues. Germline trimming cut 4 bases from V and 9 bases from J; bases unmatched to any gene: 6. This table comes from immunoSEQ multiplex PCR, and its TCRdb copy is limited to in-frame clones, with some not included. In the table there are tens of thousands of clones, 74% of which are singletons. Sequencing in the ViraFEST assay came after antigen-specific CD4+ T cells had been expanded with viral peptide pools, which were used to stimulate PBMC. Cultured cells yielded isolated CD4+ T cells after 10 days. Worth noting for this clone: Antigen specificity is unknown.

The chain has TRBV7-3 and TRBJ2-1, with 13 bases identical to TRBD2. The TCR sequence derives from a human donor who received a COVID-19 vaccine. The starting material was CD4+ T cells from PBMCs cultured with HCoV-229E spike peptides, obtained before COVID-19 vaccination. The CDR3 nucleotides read TGTGCCAGCAGCTCACTAGCGGGGGGGCAAGCTGAGCAGTTCTTC. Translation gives CASSSLAGGQAEQFF.